This T cell receptor (beta chain) was documented in a study of vaccination effects on CD4 cells after COVID-19. Sequencing used immunoSEQ multiplex PCR; TCRdb keeps in-frame clones, though not all of them. The sample contains under 85,000 clones, around four fifths of which appear only once. ViraFEST used viral peptide pools to expand antigen-specific CD4+ T cells before sequencing. The authors isolated CD4+ T cells after approximately 9 days of culture. Subjects were given two BNT162b2 or mRNA-1273 vaccine doses. A note on this clone: Its antigen is undetermined.

This sample comprised CD4+ T cells from PBMCs cultured with HCoV-OC43 spike peptides, obtained after COVID-19 vaccination. The subset: HCoV-OC43 spike overlapping peptide pool stimulation. This clonotype was obtained from a human donor who received a COVID-19 vaccine.

The CDR3 loop reads CASSLLGGQETQYF. The CDR3 bases are TGTGCCAGCAGTTTACTGGGGGGCCAAGAGACCCAGTACTTC. The chain joins TRBV28 to TRBJ2-5; a weak D match, TRBD2 (6 bases). This CDR3 is 14 amino acids long. Germline V gene lookup returns CDR1 MDHEN and CDR2 SYDVKM. V shed 2 bases and J shed 1 base, with 8 bases lying between them.